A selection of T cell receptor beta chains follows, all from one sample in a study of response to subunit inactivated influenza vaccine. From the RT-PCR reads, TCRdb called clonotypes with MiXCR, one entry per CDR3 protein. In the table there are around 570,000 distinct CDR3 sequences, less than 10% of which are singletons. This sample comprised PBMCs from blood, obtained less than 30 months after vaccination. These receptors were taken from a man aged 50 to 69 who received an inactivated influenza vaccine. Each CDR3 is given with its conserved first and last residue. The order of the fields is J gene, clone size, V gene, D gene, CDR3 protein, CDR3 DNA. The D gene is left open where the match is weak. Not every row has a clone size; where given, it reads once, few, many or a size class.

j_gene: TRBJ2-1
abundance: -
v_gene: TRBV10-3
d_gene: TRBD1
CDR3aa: CAISSNPLDRGNEQFF
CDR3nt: TGTGCCATCAGCTCTAATCCCCTAGACAGGGGCAATGAGCAGTTCTTC

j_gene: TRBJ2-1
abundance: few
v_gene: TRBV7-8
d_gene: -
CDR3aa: CASSLGPLEQFF
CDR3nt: TGTGCCAGCAGCTTAGGGCCACTAGAGCAGTTCTTC

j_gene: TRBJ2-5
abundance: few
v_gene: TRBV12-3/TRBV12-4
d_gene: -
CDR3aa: CASSFGGTQYF
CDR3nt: TGTGCCAGCAGTTTCGGTGGGACCCAGTACTTC

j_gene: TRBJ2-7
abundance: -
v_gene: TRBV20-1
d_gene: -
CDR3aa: CSARTIHEQYF
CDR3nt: TGCAGTGCTCGGACGATCCACGAGCAGTACTTC

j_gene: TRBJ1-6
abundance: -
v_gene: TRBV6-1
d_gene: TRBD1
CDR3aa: CASSRYAGTGRSPLHF
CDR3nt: TGTGCCAGCAGTCGATACGCCGGGACAGGGCGATCACCCCTCCACTTT

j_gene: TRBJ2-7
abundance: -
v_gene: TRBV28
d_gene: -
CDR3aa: CASTPSGGAYEQYF
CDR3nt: TGTGCCAGCACCCCATCAGGGGGGGCCTACGAGCAGTACTTC

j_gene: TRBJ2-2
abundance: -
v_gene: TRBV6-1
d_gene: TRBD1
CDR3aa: CASFGQGRNGELFF
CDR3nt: TGTGCCAGCTTCGGACAGGGACGGAACGGGGAGCTGTTTTTT

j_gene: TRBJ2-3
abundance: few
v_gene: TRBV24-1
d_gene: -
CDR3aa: CATSDLGGTDTQYF
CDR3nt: TGTGCCACCAGTGATTTAGGTGGCACAGATACGCAGTATTTT

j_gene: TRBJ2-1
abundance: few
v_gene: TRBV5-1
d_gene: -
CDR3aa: CASSLDWGHNEQFF
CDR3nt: TGCGCCAGCAGCTTGGACTGGGGCCACAATGAGCAGTTCTTC

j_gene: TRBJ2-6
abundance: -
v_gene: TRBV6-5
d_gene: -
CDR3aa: CASSYPSASGANVLTF
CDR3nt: TGTGCCAGCAGTTACCCTTCTGCATCTGGGGCCAACGTCCTGACTTTC

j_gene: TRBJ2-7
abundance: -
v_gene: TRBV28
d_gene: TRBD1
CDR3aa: CASSLTDRGSYEQYF
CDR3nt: TGTGCCAGCAGTTTAACGGACAGGGGGTCCTACGAGCAGTACTTC

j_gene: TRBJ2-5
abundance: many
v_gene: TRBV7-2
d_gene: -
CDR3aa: CASSYQETQYF
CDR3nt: TGTGCCAGCAGCTACCAAGAGACCCAGTACTTC

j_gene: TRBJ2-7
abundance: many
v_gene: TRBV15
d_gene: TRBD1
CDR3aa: CATSKDRGSYEQYF
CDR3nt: TGTGCCACCAGCAAAGACAGGGGGTCCTACGAGCAGTACTTC

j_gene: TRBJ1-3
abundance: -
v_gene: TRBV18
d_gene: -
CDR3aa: CASQLTGASSGNTIYF
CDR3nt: TGTGCCTCACAGCTCACCGGGGCCTCCTCTGGAAACACCATATATTTT

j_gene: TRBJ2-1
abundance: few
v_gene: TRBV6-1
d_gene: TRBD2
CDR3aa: CASSPRLAGKYNEQFF
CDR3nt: TGTGCCAGCAGCCCCCGACTAGCGGGGAAGTACAATGAGCAGTTCTTC

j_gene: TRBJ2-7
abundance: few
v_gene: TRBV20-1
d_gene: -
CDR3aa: CSARGFGTGRTYEQYF
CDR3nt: TGCAGTGCTAGAGGGTTCGGAACAGGGCGGACCTACGAGCAGTACTTC

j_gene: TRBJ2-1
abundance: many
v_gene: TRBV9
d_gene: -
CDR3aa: CASSVAGLYNEQFF
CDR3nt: TGTGCCAGCAGCGTAGCCGGGTTGTACAATGAGCAGTTCTTC

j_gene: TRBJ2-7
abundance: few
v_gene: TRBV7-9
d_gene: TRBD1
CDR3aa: CASSNPGTGYEQYF
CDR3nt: TGTGCCAGCAGCAATCCCGGGACAGGGTACGAGCAGTACTTC

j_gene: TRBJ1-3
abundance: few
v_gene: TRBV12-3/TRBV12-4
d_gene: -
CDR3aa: CASSPGRLSGNTIYF
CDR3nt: TGTGCCAGCAGTCCCGGCCGACTCTCTGGAAACACCATATATTTT

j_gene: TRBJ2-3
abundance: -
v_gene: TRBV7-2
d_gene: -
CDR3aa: CASSFSSGTDTQYF
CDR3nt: TGTGCCAGCAGCTTTTCATCTGGCACAGATACGCAGTATTTT

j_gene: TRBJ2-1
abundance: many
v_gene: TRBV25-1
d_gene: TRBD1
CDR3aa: CASSEFGWDRGRNEQFF
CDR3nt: TGTGCCAGCAGTGAATTCGGCTGGGACAGGGGGAGGAATGAGCAGTTCTTC

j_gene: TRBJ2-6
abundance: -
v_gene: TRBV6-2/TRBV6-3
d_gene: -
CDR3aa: CASSYSFLWSQSVAGANVLTF
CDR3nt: TGTGCCAGCAGTTACTCGTTCTTGTGGAGCCAAAGTGTGGCTGGGGCCAACGTCCTGACTTTC

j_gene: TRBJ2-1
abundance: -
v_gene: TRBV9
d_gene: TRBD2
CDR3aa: CASSETLAGGRNEQFF
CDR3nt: TGTGCCAGCAGCGAAACACTAGCGGGAGGGCGGAATGAGCAGTTCTTC

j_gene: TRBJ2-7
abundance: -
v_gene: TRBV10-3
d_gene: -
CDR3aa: CAISDSLAGLEQYF
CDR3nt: TGTGCCATCAGTGATAGCCTAGCCGGCTTGGAGCAGTACTTC

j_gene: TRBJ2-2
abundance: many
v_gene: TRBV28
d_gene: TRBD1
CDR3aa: CASSTGDTGWDTGELFF
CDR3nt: TGTGCCAGCAGTACAGGGGATACGGGATGGGACACCGGGGAGCTGTTTTTT

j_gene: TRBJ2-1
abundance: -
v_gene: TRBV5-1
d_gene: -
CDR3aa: CASSPTGQSSYNEQFF
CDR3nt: TGCGCCAGCAGCCCGACGGGGCAGAGCTCCTACAATGAGCAGTTCTTC

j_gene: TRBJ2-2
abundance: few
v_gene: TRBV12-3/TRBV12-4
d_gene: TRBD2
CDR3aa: CASSLHIGRGGSTGELFF
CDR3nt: TGTGCCAGCAGTCTCCACATCGGGAGGGGGGGATCCACCGGGGAGCTGTTTTTT

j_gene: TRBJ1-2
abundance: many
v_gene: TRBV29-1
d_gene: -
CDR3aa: CSVSRTGDYGYTF
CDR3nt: TGCAGCGTTTCCCGGACGGGGGACTATGGCTACACCTTC

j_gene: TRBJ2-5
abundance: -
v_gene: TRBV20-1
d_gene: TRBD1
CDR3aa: CSARQGETQYF
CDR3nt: TGCAGTGCCCGACAGGGTGAGACCCAGTACTTC

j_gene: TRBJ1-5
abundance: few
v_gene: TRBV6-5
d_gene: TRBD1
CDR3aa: CASSYPRPGGDSNQPQHF
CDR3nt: TGTGCCAGCAGTTATCCGAGACCAGGGGGCGATAGCAATCAGCCCCAGCATTTT

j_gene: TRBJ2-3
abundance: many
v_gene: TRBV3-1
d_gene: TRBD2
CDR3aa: CASSQDDSGGTDTQYF
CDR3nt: TGTGCCAGCAGCCAAGATGATAGCGGGGGGACAGATACGCAGTATTTT

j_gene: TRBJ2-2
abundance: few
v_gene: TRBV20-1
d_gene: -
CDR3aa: CSARDMRMELFF
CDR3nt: TGCAGTGCTAGAGATATGCGTATGGAGCTGTTTTTT

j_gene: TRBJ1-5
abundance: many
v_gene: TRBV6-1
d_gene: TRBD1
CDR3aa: CASSHRGLSNQPQHF
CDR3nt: TGTGCCAGCAGCCACAGGGGGTTGAGCAATCAGCCCCAGCATTTT

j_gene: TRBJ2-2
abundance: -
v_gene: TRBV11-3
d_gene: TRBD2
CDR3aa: CASSPSGSTTGELFF
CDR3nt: TGTGCCAGCAGCCCTAGCGGGAGCACCACCGGGGAGCTGTTTTTT

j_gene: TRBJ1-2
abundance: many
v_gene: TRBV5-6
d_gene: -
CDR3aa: CASSPVGYGYTF
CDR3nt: TGTGCCAGCAGCCCGGTGGGCTATGGCTACACCTTC

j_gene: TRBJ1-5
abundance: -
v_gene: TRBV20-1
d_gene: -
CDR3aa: CSARSDSYSNQPQHF
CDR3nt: TGCAGTGCTAGATCGGACAGTTATAGCAATCAGCCCCAGCATTTT

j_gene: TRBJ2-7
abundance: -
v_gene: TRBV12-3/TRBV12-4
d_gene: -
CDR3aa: CASSETGKAYEQYF
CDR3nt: TGTGCCAGCAGCGAAACAGGGAAGGCCTACGAGCAGTACTTC

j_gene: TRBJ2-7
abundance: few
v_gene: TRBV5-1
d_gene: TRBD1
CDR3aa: CASSLGPTGTYEQYF
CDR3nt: TGCGCCAGCAGCTTGGGGCCGACAGGGACCTACGAGCAGTACTTC

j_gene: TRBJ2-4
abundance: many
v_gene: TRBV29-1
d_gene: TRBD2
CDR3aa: CSVDPGGTKNIQYF
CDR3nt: TGCAGCGTTGACCCGGGGGGGACCAAAAACATTCAGTACTTC

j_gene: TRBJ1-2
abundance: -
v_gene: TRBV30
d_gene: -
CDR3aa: CAWSAGSAWGYTF
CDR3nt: TGTGCCTGGAGTGCAGGGTCAGCATGGGGCTACACCTTC

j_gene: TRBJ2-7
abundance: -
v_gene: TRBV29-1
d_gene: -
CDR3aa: CSVWGLYEQYF
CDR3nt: TGCAGCGTATGGGGGCTCTACGAGCAGTACTTC

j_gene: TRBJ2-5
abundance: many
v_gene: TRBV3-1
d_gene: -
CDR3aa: CASSQDGLRETQYF
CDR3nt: TGTGCCAGCAGCCAAGACGGACTTAGGGAGACCCAGTACTTC

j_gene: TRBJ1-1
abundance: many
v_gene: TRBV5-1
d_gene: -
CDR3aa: CASSSRGQLSMNTEAFF
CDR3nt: TGCGCCAGCAGCTCCCGAGGACAGCTCAGCATGAACACTGAAGCTTTCTTT

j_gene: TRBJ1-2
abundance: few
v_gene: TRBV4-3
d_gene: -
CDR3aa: CASSQDGDGWGYGYTF
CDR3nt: TGCGCCAGCAGCCAAGATGGGGACGGTTGGGGTTATGGCTACACCTTC

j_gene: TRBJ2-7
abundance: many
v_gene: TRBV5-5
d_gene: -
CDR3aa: CASSLAGTSVYEQYF
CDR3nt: TGCGCCAGCAGCTTGGCCGGGACAAGTGTCTACGAGCAGTACTTC